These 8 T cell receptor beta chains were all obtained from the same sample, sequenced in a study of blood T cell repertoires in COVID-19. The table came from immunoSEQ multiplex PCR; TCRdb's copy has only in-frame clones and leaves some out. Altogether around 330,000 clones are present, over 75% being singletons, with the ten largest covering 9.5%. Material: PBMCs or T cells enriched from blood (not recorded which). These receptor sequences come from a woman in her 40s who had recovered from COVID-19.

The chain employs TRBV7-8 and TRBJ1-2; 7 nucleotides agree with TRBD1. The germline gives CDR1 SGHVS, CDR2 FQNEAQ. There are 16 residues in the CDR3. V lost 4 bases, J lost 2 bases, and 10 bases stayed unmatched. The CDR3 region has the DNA TGTGCCAGCAGCTCGGGACAGTCCATAAAGAACTATGGCTACACCTTC. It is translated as CASSSGQSIKNYGYTF.

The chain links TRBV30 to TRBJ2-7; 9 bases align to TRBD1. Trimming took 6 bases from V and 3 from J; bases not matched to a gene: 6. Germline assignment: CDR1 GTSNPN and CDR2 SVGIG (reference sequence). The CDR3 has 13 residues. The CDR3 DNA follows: TGTGCCTGTACCGGGACAGGGCACTACGAGCAGTACTTC. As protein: CACTGTGHYEQYF.

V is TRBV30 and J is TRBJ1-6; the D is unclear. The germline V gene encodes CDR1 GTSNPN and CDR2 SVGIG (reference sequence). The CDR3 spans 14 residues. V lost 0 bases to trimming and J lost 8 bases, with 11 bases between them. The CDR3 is CAWSVIAGYSPLHF. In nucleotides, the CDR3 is TGTGCCTGGAGTGTCATCGCGGGGTATTCACCCCTCCACTTT.

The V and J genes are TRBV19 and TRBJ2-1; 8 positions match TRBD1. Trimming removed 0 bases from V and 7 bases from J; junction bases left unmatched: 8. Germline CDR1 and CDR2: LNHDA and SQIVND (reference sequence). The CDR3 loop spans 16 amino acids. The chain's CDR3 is CASSIDYPTGGNEQFF. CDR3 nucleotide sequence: TGTGCCAGTAGTATAGACTACCCTACAGGGGGAAATGAGCAGTTCTTC.

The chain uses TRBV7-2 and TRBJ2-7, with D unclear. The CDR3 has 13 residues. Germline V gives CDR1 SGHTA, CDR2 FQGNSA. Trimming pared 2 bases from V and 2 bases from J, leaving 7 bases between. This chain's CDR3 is CASSLLATYEQYF. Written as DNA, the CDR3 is TGTGCCAGCAGCTTATTGGCCACCTACGAGCAGTACTTC.

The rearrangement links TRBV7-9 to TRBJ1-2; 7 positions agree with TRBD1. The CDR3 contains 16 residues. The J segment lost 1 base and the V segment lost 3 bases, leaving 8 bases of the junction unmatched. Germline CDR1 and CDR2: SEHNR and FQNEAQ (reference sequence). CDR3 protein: CASSFFPQGSNYGYTF. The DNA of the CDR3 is TGTGCCAGCAGCTTCTTCCCACAGGGGAGTAACTATGGCTACACCTTC.

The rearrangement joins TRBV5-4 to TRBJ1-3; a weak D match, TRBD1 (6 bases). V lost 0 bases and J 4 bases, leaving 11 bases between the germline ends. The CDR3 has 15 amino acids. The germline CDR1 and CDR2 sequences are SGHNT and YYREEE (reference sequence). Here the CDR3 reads CASSLVGQGGNTIYF. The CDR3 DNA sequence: TGTGCCAGCAGCTTGGTTGGGCAGGGGGGAAACACCATATATTTT. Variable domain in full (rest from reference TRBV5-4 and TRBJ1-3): ETGVTQSPTHLIKTRGQQVTLRCSSQSGHNTVSWYQQALGQGPQFIFQYYREEENGRGNFPPRFSGLQFPNYSSELNVNALELDDSALYLCASSLVGQGGNTIYFGEGSWLTVV.

The chain's CDR3 is CASSSPPDWYSYNEQFF. CDR3 sequence (DNA): TGTGCCAGCAGTTCCCCGCCCGACTGGTACTCCTACAATGAGCAGTTCTTC. The chain joins TRBV28 to TRBJ2-1; D not certain. The ends were cut back, 4 bases at V and 0 bases at J, with 16 bases in the middle. The CDR3 has 17 amino acids. Germline CDR1 and CDR2: MDHEN and SYDVKM.